These 28 T cell receptor beta chains were sequenced from one sample in a study of blood T cell repertoires in COVID-19. Measured with immunoSEQ multiplex PCR; TCRdb has only the in-frame clones, and not every one. The table lists more than 150,000 clones, roughly 80% of them singletons, with about 4.9% in the top ten. Sequenced sample: peripheral blood. The receptors shown here come from a woman in her twenties or thirties with acute or convalescent COVID-19.

J is TRBJ2-1 and V is TRBV4-3; TRBD2 aligns across 13 bases. With 4 bases clipped from V and 9 bases from J, the junction kept 3 bases outside the gene matches. Germline CDR1 reads LGHNA; CDR2 reads YSLEER. The CDR3 extends over 14 amino acids. The CDR3: CASSPWTSGGEQFF. The CDR3, as DNA: TGCGCCAGCAGCCCCTGGACTAGCGGGGGTGAGCAGTTCTTC.

In its sample, this clone was seen once. The chain couples TRBV6-5 to TRBJ1-5; D is uncertain. Per germline, CDR1 MNHEY and CDR2 SVGAGI. The CDR3 runs 11 residues. Trimming cost V 10 bases and J 7 bases, with 11 bases left between them. The CDR3 DNA reads as TGTGCCACCGGGCGGGTGCAGCCCCAGCATTTT. Translating gives CATGRVQPQHF.

V and J are TRBV7-9 and TRBJ1-5; D perhaps matches TRBD1 (6 bases). Between the trimmed V and J ends, which lost 1 base and 7 bases, there was a span of 17 bases. Germline V gene lookup returns CDR1 SEHNR and CDR2 FQNEAQ (reference sequence). The CDR3 is 16 residues long. The CDR3 DNA is TGTGCCAGCAGCTTAGGTAGGGGGGGACATGGGCAGCCCCAGCATTTT. Amino acid sequence: CASSLGRGGHGQPQHF.

This clone was picked up one time. The chain has TRBV9 and TRBJ2-3; D perhaps matches TRBD2 (7 bases). Trimming took off 4 bases at V and 6 bases at J, with 18 bases between the two ends. The germline gives CDR1 SGDLS, CDR2 YYNGEE. This CDR3 is 15 amino acids long. In DNA, the CDR3 is TGTGCCAGCAGCACTCTATGGGGGGGGGCGGATACGCAGTATTTT. It translates to CASSTLWGGADTQYF. The full variable domain, with the rest looked up from reference TRBV9 and TRBJ2-3, is DSGVTQTPKHLITATGQRVTLRCSPRSGDLSVYWYQQSLDQGLQFLIQYYNGEERAKGNILERFSAQQFPDLHSELNLSSLELGDSALYFCASSTLWGGADTQYFGPGTRLTVL.

A word on this clone: The limits of the CDR3 on the DNA are not certain, so only TCRdb's listed CDR3 is given. The chain recombines TRBV6-5 with TRBJ1-2; TRBD1 was called by the table and not checked on the DNA. The CDR3 has 14 amino acids, counting both end residues. In germline, CDR1 is MNHEY, CDR2 SVGAGI. This CDR3 reads CASSTSTGKSGYTF.

V usage is TRBV27 and J usage is TRBJ1-6; TRBD1 is a possible D gene (6 bases). Trimming removed 2 bases at V and 8 bases at J, with 13 bases between. This CDR3 region has 15 residues. The germline gives CDR1 MNHEY, CDR2 SMNVEV (reference sequence). CDR3 coding DNA: TGTGCCAGCAGTTTACCCCGGACAGTTGATTCACCCCTCCACTTT. Translation: CASSLPRTVDSPLHF.

The V gene is TRBV19, the J gene TRBJ1-5; D not certain. Germline V gene data show CDR1 as LNHDA and CDR2 as SQIVND (reference sequence). This CDR3 is 15 amino acids long. V lost 4 bases and J 5 bases, leaving 15 bases between the germline ends. The DNA for the CDR3 is TGTGCCAGTAGTACCGCGAGCCAGGAATATCAGCCCCAGCATTTT. Amino acids: CASSTASQEYQPQHF.

The rearrangement joins TRBV19 to TRBJ1-2, with a weak D call TRBD1 (6 bases). The germline V gene has CDR1 LNHDA and CDR2 SQIVND (reference sequence). The CDR3 runs to 12 residues. V dropped 7 bases and J dropped 10 bases, with 16 bases sitting between them. The CDR3 is CASTRVQGDYTF. In nucleotides, the CDR3 is TGTGCCAGTACTCGCGTACAGGGAGACTACACCTTC.

V is TRBV6-5 and J is TRBJ1-5, with TRBD1 matching 7 bases. Germline V CDR1 and CDR2: MNHEY, SVGAGI. CDR3 size: 15 residues. Trimming took 5 bases from V and 2 from J; bases not matched to a gene: 6. CDR3 nucleotide sequence: TGTGCCAGCAGTCGACAGGGAGGAGGCAATCAGCCCCAGCATTTT. This encodes CASSRQGGGNQPQHF.

The chain couples TRBV5-1 to TRBJ2-3; 7 bases agree with TRBD2. CDR3 length: 14 amino acids. Unmatched junction bases numbered 0, after V lost 2 bases and J lost 0 bases. Germline loops: CDR1 SGHRS, CDR2 YFSETQ. In DNA form, the CDR3 reads TGCGCCAGCAGCTTACTAGCGAGCACAGATACGCAGTATTTT. Translating it yields CASSLLASTDTQYF.

This clone has only one observation. V is TRBV7-2 and J is TRBJ1-3; 9 nucleotides match TRBD1. The V segment lost 1 base and the J segment 4 bases; nucleotides outside the gene matches: 2. Germline CDR1 reads SGHTA; CDR2 reads FQGNSA. The CDR3 runs 15 residues. This CDR3 reads CASSLGGTGGNTIYF. The CDR3 DNA reads TGTGCCAGCAGCTTAGGCGGGACAGGGGGAAACACCATATATTTT.

The V gene is TRBV7-9, the J gene TRBJ1-2; TRBD1 agrees at 7 bases. V was clipped by 3 bases and J by 4 bases; unmatched bases: 8. CDR1 is SEHNR and CDR2 is FQNEAQ in the germline V gene (reference sequence). CDR3 size: 15 residues. The CDR3 spells CASSFGDSPIYGYTF. In nucleotides, the CDR3 is TGTGCCAGCAGCTTTGGGGACAGCCCGATCTATGGCTACACCTTC. Full variable domain (rest looked up from reference TRBV7-9 and TRBJ1-2): DTGVSQNPRHKITKRGQNVTFRCDPISEHNRLYWYRQTLGQGPEFLTYFQNEAQLEKSRLLSDRFSAERPKGSFSTLEIQRTEQGDSAMYLCASSFGDSPIYGYTFGSGTRLTVV.

Notes on this clone: At one end, the junction sequence differs from germline, possibly due to a read error. The chain links TRBV6-1 to TRBJ2-2; D might be TRBD2 (5 bases). The CDR3 spans 13 residues. The germline CDR1 and CDR2 sequences are MNHNS and SASEGT. CDR3 DNA: TGTGCCTCGGAGGCCCGCACCACCCGGGAGCTGTTTTTT. Translation: CASEARTTRELFF.

The chain uses TRBV6-6 and TRBJ2-2; 7 nucleotides align to TRBD2. CDR1 is MNHNY, CDR2 SVGAGI, per germline (reference sequence). This CDR3 has 16 residues. The V gene end was trimmed by 6 bases and the J gene end by 3 bases; junction bases not matched to a gene: 10. The CDR3 nucleotides read TGTGCCAGCAGGACCTCTAGCGGTTCATACACCGGGGAGCTGTTTTTT. Translation gives CASRTSSGSYTGELFF.

This clone turned up a few times. This sequence joins TRBV11-3 and TRBJ2-6, with a tentative D call TRBD2 (5 bases). The CDR3 consists of 17 residues. Germline CDR1 is SGHNT and CDR2 is YENEEA. The V and J ends lost 3 bases and 0 bases respectively, with 12 bases between them. The CDR3 loop reads CASSFRSGNSGANVLTF. The CDR3 DNA sequence: TGTGCCAGCAGCTTTAGGAGCGGAAACTCTGGGGCCAACGTCCTGACTTTC.

This sequence joins TRBV28 and TRBJ1-2, with 8 positions matching TRBD1. The V and J ends lost 11 bases and 8 bases, in that order; junction bases with no gene match: 10. CDR3 length: 12 residues. Germline loops: CDR1 MDHEN, CDR2 SYDVKM. The CDR3 here is CADWDRKGGYTF. The CDR3 region has the DNA TGTGCCGACTGGGACAGGAAAGGAGGCTACACCTTC.

This chain links TRBV4-3 with TRBJ1-6; D is unclear. The CDR3 length is 16 residues. Trimming took 4 bases from V and 5 from J, leaving 15 bases between them. Germline V gene sequence: CDR1 LGHNA, CDR2 YSLEER. In nucleotides, the CDR3 is TGCGCCAGCAGCCTGACCCCGGGAAGTCATAATTCACCCCTCCACTTT. As protein: CASSLTPGSHNSPLHF.

This sequence joins TRBV5-6 and TRBJ1-6; D may be TRBD1 (5 bases). The CDR3 has 15 residues. Germline V gene sequence: CDR1 SGHDT, CDR2 YYEEEE. The V and J ends lost 1 base and 6 bases respectively, with 11 bases between them. The CDR3 spells CASSLTEGFNSPLHF. CDR3 nucleotides: TGTGCCAGCAGCTTGACGGAGGGGTTTAATTCACCCCTCCACTTT.

The chain combines TRBV27 with TRBJ1-1, with 8 bases identical to TRBD1. The CDR3 extends over 13 amino acids. Germline V gene sequence: CDR1 MNHEY, CDR2 SMNVEV (reference sequence). The ends lost 8 bases at V and 4 bases at J; junction bases unmatched: 6. CDR3 sequence (DNA): TGTGCCAGCGCGGACAGGGTGGCCACTGAAGCTTTCTTT. It translates to CASADRVATEAFF.

This chain joins TRBV21-1 and TRBJ1-1. TRBV21-1 is an annotated pseudogene. CDR3 length equals 12 residues. The DNA of the CDR3 is TGTGCCAGCCCGCCGGTCGGGGCTGAAGCTTTCTTT. It specifies CASPPVGAEAFF.

The table lists this clone with a few counts. V usage is TRBV27 and J usage is TRBJ1-2, with 9 bases fitting TRBD1. Trimming at V came to 6 bases and at J to 7 bases, leaving 9 bases not matched to a gene. This CDR3 spans 14 amino acids. Germline CDR1 is MNHEY and CDR2 is SMNVEV (reference sequence). The CDR3 protein is CASSQVTGGSGYTF. Written as DNA, the CDR3 is TGTGCCAGCAGCCAGGTTACAGGGGGCTCTGGCTACACCTTC.

The chain employs TRBV7-9 and TRBJ2-3, with 7 bases lining up with TRBD2. Germline V gives CDR1 SEHNR, CDR2 FQNEAQ (reference sequence). This CDR3 is built from 15 residues. J was trimmed by 5 bases and V by 3 bases; bases with no gene match: 8. This CDR3 reads CASSFLGGQGDTQYF. CDR3 nucleotides: TGTGCCAGCAGCTTTTTGGGAGGGCAGGGAGATACGCAGTATTTT.

This rearrangement joins TRBV19 to TRBJ1-2, with D possibly matching TRBD1 (6 bases). This CDR3 region has 14 residues. With 5 bases removed from V and 5 bases from J, the gap between germline ends came to 15 bases. CDR1 LNHDA and CDR2 SQIVND come from the germline V gene (reference sequence). The DNA of the CDR3 is TGTGCCAGTAGTCCAATACAGGGACCATATGGCTACACCTTC. This translates into CASSPIQGPYGYTF.

The genes are TRBV20-1 and TRBJ2-7, with D perhaps TRBD2 (5 bases). V lost 3 bases to trimming and J lost 0 bases, with 15 bases between them. This CDR3 contains 15 residues. Germline-derived CDR1 and CDR2 are DFQATT and SNEGSKA (reference sequence). The CDR3 sequence: CSASVGSGSSYEQYF. CDR3 nucleotides: TGCAGTGCTAGTGTGGGATCGGGGAGCTCCTACGAGCAGTACTTC.

The V gene is TRBV20-1, the J gene TRBJ2-3, with TRBD1 identical over 7 bases. The germline gives CDR1 DFQATT, CDR2 SNEGSKA (reference sequence). This CDR3 has 14 residues. Trimming took 3 bases from V and 4 from J; bases not matched to a gene: 7. The CDR3 loop is CSASLQGVADTQYF. CDR3 in DNA: TGCAGTGCTAGTCTCCAGGGGGTAGCAGATACGCAGTATTTT.

V and J are TRBV5-4 and TRBJ1-1; D possibly corresponds to TRBD1 (6 bases). The CDR3 is 14 amino acids. Between the trimmed V and J ends, which lost 4 bases and 6 bases, there was a span of 16 bases. CDR1 SGHNT and CDR2 YYREEE come from the germline V gene (reference sequence). The CDR3 sequence is CASSGRGAVSEAFF. DNA of the CDR3: TGTGCCAGCAGCGGGCGGGGGGCTGTCTCTGAAGCTTTCTTT.

The gene calls are TRBV7-3 and TRBJ2-7; D is unclear. V was cut by 1 base and J by 6 bases, with 13 bases left in between. The germline V gene encodes CDR1 SGHTA and CDR2 FQGTGA. The CDR3 is 14 residues long. The CDR3 region has the DNA TGTGCCAGCAGCTTAATCGGAGTTCTTAGCGAGCAGTACTTC. Its protein is CASSLIGVLSEQYF.

The chain couples TRBV30 to TRBJ2-2; weak D call: TRBD2 (5 bases). The germline V gene has CDR1 GTSNPN and CDR2 SVGIG (reference sequence). The V and J ends lost 0 bases and 11 bases respectively, with 13 bases between them. The length of the CDR3 is 13 residues. The CDR3 DNA is TGTGCCTGGAGTGTTATTGGAGGATATGAGCTGTTTTTT. Its protein is CAWSVIGGYELFF.